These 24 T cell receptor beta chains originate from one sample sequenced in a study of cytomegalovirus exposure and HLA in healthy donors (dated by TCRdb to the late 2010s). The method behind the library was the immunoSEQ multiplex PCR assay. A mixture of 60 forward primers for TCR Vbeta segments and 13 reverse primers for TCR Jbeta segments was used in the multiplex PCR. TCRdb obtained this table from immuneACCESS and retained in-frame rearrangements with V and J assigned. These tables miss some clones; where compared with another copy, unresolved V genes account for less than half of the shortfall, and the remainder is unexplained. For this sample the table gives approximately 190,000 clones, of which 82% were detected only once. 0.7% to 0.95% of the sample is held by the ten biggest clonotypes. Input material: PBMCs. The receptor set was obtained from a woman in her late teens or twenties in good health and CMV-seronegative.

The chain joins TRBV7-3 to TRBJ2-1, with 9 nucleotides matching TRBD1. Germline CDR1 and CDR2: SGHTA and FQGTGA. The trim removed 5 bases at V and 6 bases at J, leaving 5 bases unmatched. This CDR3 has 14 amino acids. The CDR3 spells CASSPGDRANEQFF. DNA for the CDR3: TGTGCCAGCAGCCCTGGGGACAGGGCCAATGAGCAGTTCTTC.

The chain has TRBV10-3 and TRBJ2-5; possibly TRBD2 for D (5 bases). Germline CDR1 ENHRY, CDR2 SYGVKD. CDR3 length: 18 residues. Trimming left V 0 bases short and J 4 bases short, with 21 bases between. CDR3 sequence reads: CAISESVDPTIEGETQYF. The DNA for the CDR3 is TGTGCCATCAGTGAGTCGGTTGACCCGACGATTGAGGGAGAGACCCAGTACTTC.

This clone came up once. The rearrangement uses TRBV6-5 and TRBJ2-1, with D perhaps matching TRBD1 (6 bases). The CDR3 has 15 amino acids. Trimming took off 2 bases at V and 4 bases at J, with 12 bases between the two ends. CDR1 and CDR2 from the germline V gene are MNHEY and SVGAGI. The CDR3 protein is CASSYGGHVYNEQFF. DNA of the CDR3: TGTGCCAGCAGTTACGGGGGACACGTATACAATGAGCAGTTCTTC.

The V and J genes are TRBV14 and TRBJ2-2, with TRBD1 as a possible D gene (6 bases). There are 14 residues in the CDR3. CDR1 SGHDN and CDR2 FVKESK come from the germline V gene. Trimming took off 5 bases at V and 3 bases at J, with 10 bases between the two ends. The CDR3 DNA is TGTGCCAGCAGCAAGACAGGTTACACCGGGGAGCTGTTTTTT. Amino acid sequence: CASSKTGYTGELFF.

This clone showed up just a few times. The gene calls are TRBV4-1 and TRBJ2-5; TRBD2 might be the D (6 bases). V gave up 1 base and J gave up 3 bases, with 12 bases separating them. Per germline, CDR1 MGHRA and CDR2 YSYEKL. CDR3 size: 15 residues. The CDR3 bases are TGCGCCAGCAGCCAAGGCTGGGGCGGGAAAGAGACCCAGTACTTC. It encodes CASSQGWGGKETQYF.

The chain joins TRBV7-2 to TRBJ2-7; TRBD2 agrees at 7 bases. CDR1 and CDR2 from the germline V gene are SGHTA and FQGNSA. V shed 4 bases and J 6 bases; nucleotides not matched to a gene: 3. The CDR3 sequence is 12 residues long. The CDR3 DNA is TGTGCCAGCAGCTCCACTAGCGCCGAGCAGTACTTC. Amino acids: CASSSTSAEQYF. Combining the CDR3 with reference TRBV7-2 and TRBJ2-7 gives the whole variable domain GAGVSQSPSNKVTEKGKDVELRCDPISGHTALYWYRQSLGQGLEFLIYFQGNSAPDKSGLPSDRFSAERTGGSVSTLTIQRTQQEDSAVYLCASSSTSAEQYFGPGTRLTVT.

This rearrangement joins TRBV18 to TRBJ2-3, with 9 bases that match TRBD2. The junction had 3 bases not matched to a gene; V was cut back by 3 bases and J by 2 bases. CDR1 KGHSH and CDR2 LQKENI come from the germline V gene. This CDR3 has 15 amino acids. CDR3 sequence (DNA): TGTGCCAGCTCACCTAGCGGGAGAAACACAGATACGCAGTATTTT. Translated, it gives CASSPSGRNTDTQYF.

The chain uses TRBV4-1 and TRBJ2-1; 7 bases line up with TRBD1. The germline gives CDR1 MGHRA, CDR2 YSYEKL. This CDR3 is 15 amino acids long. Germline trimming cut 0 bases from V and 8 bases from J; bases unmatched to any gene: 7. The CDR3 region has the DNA TGCGCCAGCAGCCAAGACAGGGGGAGCTCGGATGAGCAGTTCTTC. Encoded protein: CASSQDRGSSDEQFF.

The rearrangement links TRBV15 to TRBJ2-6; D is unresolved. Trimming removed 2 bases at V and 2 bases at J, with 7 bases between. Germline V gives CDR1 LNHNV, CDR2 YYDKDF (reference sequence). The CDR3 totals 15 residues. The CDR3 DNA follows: TGTGCCACCAGCAGACTCAGTACTGGGGCCAACGTCCTGACTTTC. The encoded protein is CATSRLSTGANVLTF.

In DNA form, the CDR3 reads TGCGCCAGCAGTGTAGGGGGTATTGGGGCCAACGTCCTGACTTTC. Protein sequence: CASSVGGIGANVLTF. V and J are TRBV10-2 and TRBJ2-6, with a tentative D call TRBD1 (6 bases). This CDR3 spans 15 amino acids. Germline V gives CDR1 WSHSY, CDR2 SAAADI. The V end was cut by 4 bases, the J end by 3 bases, with 10 bases between.

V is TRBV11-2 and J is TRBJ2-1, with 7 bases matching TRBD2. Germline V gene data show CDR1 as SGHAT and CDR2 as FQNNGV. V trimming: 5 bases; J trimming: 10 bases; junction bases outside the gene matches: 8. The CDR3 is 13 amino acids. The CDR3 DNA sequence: TGTGCCAGCAGCCTTGGACTAGATCAAGAGCAGTTCTTC. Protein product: CASSLGLDQEQFF.

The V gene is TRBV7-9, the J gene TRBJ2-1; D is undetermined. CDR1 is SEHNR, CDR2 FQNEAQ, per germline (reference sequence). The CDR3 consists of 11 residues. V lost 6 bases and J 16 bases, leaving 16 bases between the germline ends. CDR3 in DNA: TGTGCCAGCAGGGGTGAGGATAGACCCTTCTTC. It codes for CASRGEDRPFF.

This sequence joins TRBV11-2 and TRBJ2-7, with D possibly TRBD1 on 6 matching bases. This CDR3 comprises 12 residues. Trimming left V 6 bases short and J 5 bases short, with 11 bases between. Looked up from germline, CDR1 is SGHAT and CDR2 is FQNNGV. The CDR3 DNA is TGTGCCAGCAGTCATTACAGGGACGAGCAGTACTTC. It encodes CASSHYRDEQYF.

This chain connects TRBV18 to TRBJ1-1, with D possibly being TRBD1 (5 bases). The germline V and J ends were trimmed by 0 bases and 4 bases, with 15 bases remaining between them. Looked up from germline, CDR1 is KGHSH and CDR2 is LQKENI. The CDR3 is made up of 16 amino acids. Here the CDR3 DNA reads TGTGCCAGCTCACCACCGTCGGCAGGGTCGGGCACTGAAGCTTTCTTT. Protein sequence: CASSPPSAGSGTEAFF.

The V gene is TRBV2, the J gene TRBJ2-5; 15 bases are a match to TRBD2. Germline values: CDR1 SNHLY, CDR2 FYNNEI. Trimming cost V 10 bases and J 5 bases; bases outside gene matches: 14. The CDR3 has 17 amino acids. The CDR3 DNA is TGTGCCACCTCCCCTGGACTAGCGGGAGGGCTAGTGGAGACCCAGTACTTC. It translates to CATSPGLAGGLVETQYF.

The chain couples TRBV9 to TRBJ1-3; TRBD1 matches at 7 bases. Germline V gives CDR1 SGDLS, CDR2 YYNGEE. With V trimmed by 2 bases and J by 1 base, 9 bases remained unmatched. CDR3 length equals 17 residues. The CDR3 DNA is TGTGCCAGCAGCGTGTCCGAGGGGACAGCATCTGGAAACACCATATATTTT. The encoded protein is CASSVSEGTASGNTIYF.

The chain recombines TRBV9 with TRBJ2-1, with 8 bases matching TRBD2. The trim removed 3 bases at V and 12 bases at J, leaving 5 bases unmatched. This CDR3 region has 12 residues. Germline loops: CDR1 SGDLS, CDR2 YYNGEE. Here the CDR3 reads CASSDLAGWQFF. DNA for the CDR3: TGTGCCAGCAGCGACTTAGCGGGATGGCAGTTCTTC.

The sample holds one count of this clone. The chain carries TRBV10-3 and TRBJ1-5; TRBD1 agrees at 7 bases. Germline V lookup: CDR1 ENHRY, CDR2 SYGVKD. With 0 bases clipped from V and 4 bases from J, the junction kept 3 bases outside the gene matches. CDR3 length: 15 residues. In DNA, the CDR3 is TGTGCCATCAGTGAGTCATCGACAGGGAATCAGCCCCAGCATTTT. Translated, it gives CAISESSTGNQPQHF.

The CDR3 region has the DNA TGTGCCAGCAGCTTAGGGACACTGGCTAATGAAAAACTGTTTTTT. This encodes CASSLGTLANEKLFF. The rearrangement uses TRBV7-9 and TRBJ1-4; D might be TRBD1 (5 bases). CDR1 is SEHNR, CDR2 FQNEAQ, per germline (reference sequence). V was pared by 1 base and J by 3 bases, with 9 bases between. This CDR3 region has 15 residues.

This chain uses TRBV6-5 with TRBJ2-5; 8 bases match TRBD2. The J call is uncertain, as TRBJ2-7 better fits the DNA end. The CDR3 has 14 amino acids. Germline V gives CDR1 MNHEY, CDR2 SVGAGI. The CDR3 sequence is CASATGGGSYEQYF. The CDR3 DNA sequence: TGTGCCAGTGCAACGGGAGGGGGGAGTTACGAGCAGTACTTC.

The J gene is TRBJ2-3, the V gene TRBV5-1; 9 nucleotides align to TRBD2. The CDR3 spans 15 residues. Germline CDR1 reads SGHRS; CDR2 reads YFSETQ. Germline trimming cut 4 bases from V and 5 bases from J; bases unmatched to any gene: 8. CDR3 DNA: TGCGCCAGCAGCCACGGGACTAGCAGTGGAGATACGCAGTATTTT. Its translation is CASSHGTSSGDTQYF.

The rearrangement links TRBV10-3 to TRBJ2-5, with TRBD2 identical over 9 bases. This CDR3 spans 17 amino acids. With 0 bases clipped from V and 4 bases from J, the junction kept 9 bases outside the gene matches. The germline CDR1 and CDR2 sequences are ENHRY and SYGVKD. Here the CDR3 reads CAISESLGLAGLETQYF. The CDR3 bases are TGTGCCATCAGTGAGTCCCTCGGGCTAGCGGGACTAGAGACCCAGTACTTC.

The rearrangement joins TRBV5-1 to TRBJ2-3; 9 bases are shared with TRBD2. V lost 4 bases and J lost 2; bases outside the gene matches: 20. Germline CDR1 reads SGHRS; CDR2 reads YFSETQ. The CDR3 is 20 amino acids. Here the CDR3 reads CASSPFGRAGGGGDTDTQYF. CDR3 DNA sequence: TGCGCCAGCAGCCCATTCGGGCGAGCGGGAGGAGGGGGTGACACAGATACGCAGTATTTT. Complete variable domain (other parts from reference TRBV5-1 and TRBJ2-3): KAGVTQTPRYLIKTRGQQVTLSCSPISGHRSVSWYQQTPGQGLQFLFEYFSETQRNKGNFPGRFSGRQFSNSRSEMNVSTLELGDSALYLCASSPFGRAGGGGDTDTQYFGPGTRLTVL.

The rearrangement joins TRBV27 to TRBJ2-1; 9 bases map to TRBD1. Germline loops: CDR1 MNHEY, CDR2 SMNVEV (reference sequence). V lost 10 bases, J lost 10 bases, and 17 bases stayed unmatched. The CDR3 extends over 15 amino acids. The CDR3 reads CAIRTGDSPASEQFF. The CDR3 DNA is TGTGCCATTCGGACAGGGGACAGTCCGGCAAGCGAGCAGTTCTTC.